These T cell receptor beta chains were read from a single sample in a study of control samples from healthy donors and cancer patients. Method: immunoSEQ multiplex PCR; TCRdb's copy keeps in-frame clones and lacks some. The sample yields some 22,000 clones, more than 70% seen once. Material: PBMCs. The receptors were gathered from a man in his 60s with head and neck cancer. Both conserved end residues are part of each CDR3. The D gene is left open where the match is weak. Not every row has a clone size; where given, it reads once, few, many or a size class.

D gene: TRBD2; J gene: TRBJ2-1; V gene: TRBV18; clone size: few; CDR3 protein: CASSPTRGATSGASNEQFF; CDR3 DNA: TGTGCCAGCTCACCGACACGCGGGGCGACTAGCGGAGCTTCCAATGAGCAGTTCTTC
D gene: TRBD1; J gene: TRBJ1-1; V gene: TRBV19; clone size: NA; CDR3 protein: CASSKAGGQTNTEAFF; CDR3 DNA: TGTGCCAGTAGTAAGGCAGGGGGCCAGACGAACACTGAAGCTTTCTTT
D gene: TRBD2; J gene: TRBJ2-7; V gene: TRBV2; clone size: NA; CDR3 protein: CASSEDGGRGRDEQYF; CDR3 DNA: TGTGCCAGCAGTGAAGACGGCGGGCGGGGGAGAGACGAGCAGTACTTC
D gene: TRBD2; J gene: TRBJ2-1; V gene: TRBV10-3; clone size: NA; CDR3 protein: CAITASGREYNEQFF; CDR3 DNA: TGTGCCATCACGGCTAGCGGGAGGGAATACAATGAGCAGTTCTTC
D gene: NA; J gene: TRBJ1-2; V gene: TRBV9; clone size: NA; CDR3 protein: CASSARTQYHGYTF; CDR3 DNA: TGTGCCAGCAGCGCCCGGACGCAATATCATGGCTACACCTTC
D gene: NA; J gene: TRBJ2-1; V gene: TRBV11-3; clone size: NA; CDR3 protein: CASSFGQSSSYNEQFF; CDR3 DNA: TGTGCCAGCAGCTTCGGACAGTCGAGCTCCTACAATGAGCAGTTCTTC
D gene: NA; J gene: TRBJ2-1; V gene: TRBV18; clone size: NA; CDR3 protein: CASSRRSGISYNEQFF; CDR3 DNA: TGTGCCAGCTCACGGAGATCAGGTATCTCCTACAATGAGCAGTTCTTC
D gene: NA; J gene: TRBJ1-5; V gene: TRBV7-2; clone size: once; CDR3 protein: CASSQGGSNQPQHF; CDR3 DNA: TGTGCCAGCAGCCAAGGGGGTAGCAATCAGCCCCAGCATTTT
D gene: NA; J gene: TRBJ2-6; V gene: TRBV6-5; clone size: NA; CDR3 protein: CASSLAVPSGANVLTF; CDR3 DNA: TGTGCCAGCAGTTTAGCGGTACCTTCTGGGGCCAACGTCCTGACTTTC
D gene: TRBD2; J gene: TRBJ2-1; V gene: TRBV5-1; clone size: few; CDR3 protein: CASRPSGRNNEQFF; CDR3 DNA: TGCGCCAGCAGGCCTAGCGGGAGAAACAATGAGCAGTTCTTC
D gene: NA; J gene: TRBJ2-1; V gene: TRBV7-9; clone size: NA; CDR3 protein: CASSLVGNPDNEQFF; CDR3 DNA: TGTGCCAGCAGCTTAGTCGGGAACCCGGACAATGAGCAGTTCTTC
D gene: NA; J gene: TRBJ1-5; V gene: TRBV28; clone size: few; CDR3 protein: CASREDRRGGNQPQHF; CDR3 DNA: TGTGCCAGCAGGGAAGACAGGAGGGGCGGCAATCAGCCCCAGCATTTT
D gene: TRBD2; J gene: TRBJ2-7; V gene: TRBV7-9; clone size: once; CDR3 protein: CASSLGLAGNRDEQYF; CDR3 DNA: TGTGCCAGCAGCTTGGGACTAGCGGGGAACCGGGACGAGCAGTACTTC
D gene: TRBD2; J gene: TRBJ2-3; V gene: TRBV10-2; clone size: NA; CDR3 protein: CASTVAGATDTQYF; CDR3 DNA: TGCGCCAGCACCGTAGCGGGAGCCACAGATACGCAGTATTTT
D gene: TRBD1; J gene: TRBJ2-7; V gene: TRBV30; clone size: NA; CDR3 protein: CAWSGPPDRGLWAYEQYF; CDR3 DNA: TGTGCCTGGAGTGGACCCCCCGACAGGGGGCTCTGGGCCTACGAGCAGTACTTC
D gene: TRBD1; J gene: TRBJ1-6; V gene: TRBV2; clone size: NA; CDR3 protein: CASSELGTGDGSPLHF; CDR3 DNA: TGTGCCAGCAGTGAGCTCGGGACAGGGGATGGGTCACCCCTCCACTTT
D gene: TRBD1; J gene: TRBJ1-1; V gene: TRBV11-2; clone size: NA; CDR3 protein: CASSLQGQGNTEAFF; CDR3 DNA: TGTGCCAGCAGCCTACAGGGACAGGGGAACACTGAAGCTTTCTTT
D gene: NA; J gene: TRBJ1-5; V gene: TRBV19; clone size: few; CDR3 protein: CASASRPDQPQHF; CDR3 DNA: TGTGCCAGTGCGTCACGGCCTGATCAGCCCCAGCATTTT
D gene: TRBD1; J gene: TRBJ1-1; V gene: TRBV2; clone size: NA; CDR3 protein: CARSRDRNTEAFF; CDR3 DNA: TGTGCCAGATCCCGGGACAGAAACACTGAAGCTTTCTTT